The clone carrying this T cell receptor beta chain was seen ten or more times. Its cognate antigen is unknown. Ophthalmopathy cases showed moderate-to-severe activity, scoring CAS ≥3 and NOSPECS ≥4, with duration under 3 months. A diagnosis was made from clinical symptoms together with serum thyroxine, TRAb, thyroid ultrasound and orbital computed tomography. J was trimmed by 0 bases and V by 2 bases; bases with no gene match: 6. The germline gives CDR1 LGHNT, CDR2 FRNRAP. The CDR3 is 16 residues long. Amplifying from RNA transcripts, the study obtained TCR beta CDR3 regions. RT-PCR was first run with HTBI primers, then multiplex PCR in a second round. MiXCR, applied by TCRdb to the multiplex PCR reads, yields one record per CDR3 protein. The repertoire consists of fewer than 600,000 distinct CDR3 sequences, with approximately 15% occurring once and the leading ten covering over 7.5%. This entry comes from a study of Graves' ophthalmopathy and Graves' hyperthyroidism. Across the study: There was a collection of peripheral blood at initial diagnosis, before any treatment. Notes on the study in general: Discrimination between ophthalmopathy and stable hyperthyroidism by a 13-signature model showed about 89% sensitivity and roughly 80% specificity.

This clonotype originated in a woman aged 25 to 39 with Graves' ophthalmopathy. The chain has TRBV12-5 and TRBJ2-7; 8 bases match TRBD1. The sequenced sample consisted of blood. The CDR3: CASGLNDRGGSYEQYF. The CDR3 nucleotides are TGTGCTAGTGGTTTGAACGACAGGGGCGGCTCCTACGAGCAGTACTTC.